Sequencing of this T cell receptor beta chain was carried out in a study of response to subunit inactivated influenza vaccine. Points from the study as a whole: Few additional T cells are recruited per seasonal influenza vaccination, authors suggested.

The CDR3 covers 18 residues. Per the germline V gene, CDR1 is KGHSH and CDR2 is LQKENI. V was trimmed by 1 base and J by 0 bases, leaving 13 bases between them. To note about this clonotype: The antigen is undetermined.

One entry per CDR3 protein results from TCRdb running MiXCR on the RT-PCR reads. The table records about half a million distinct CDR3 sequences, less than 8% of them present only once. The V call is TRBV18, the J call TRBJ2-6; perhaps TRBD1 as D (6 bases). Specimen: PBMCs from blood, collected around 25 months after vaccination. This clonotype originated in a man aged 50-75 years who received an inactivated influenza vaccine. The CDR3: CASSPLQGTGSGANVLTF. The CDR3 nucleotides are TGTGCCAGCTCACCACTCCAGGGGACGGGCTCTGGGGCCAACGTCCTGACTTTC.